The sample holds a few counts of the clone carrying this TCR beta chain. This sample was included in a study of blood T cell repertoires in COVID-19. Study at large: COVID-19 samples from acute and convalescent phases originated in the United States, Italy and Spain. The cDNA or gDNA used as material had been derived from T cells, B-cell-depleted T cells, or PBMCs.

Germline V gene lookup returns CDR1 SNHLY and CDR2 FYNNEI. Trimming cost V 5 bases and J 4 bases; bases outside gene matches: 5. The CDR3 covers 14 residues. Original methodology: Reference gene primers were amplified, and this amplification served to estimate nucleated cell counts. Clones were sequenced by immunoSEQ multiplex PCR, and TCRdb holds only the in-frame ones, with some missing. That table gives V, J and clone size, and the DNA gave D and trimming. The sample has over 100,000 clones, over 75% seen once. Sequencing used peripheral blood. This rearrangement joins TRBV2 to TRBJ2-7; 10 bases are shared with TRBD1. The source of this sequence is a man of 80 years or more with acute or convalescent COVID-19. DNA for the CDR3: TGTGCCAGCAGTCCGGGACAGGGGTTTTACGAGCAGTACTTC. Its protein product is CASSPGQGFYEQYF.